This TCR beta chain was captured by sequencing in a study of beta chain features in type 1 diabetes. A single heparinised draw of about 120 mL on average was taken per donor. Purities in excess of 98% were seen in all sorted populations. Germline V gene lookup returns CDR1 SEHNR and CDR2 FQNEAQ (reference sequence). CDR3 length equals 15 residues. After removal of 1 base from V and 7 bases from J, the junction contained 5 bases not matched to a gene. Study conclusions and caveats: A potential influence of HLA type upon TCRB rearrangement remained unresolved herein. A moderate, significant TCRB CDR3 shortening appeared in type 1 diabetes across four CD4+ subsets. There was a possibility that cDNA sequencing over-represented cells with high TCR expression.

The whole isolated RNA underwent reverse transcription, so sequencing captured expressed TCRB transcripts. The data were produced by immunoSEQ multiplex PCR, yet TCRdb's version contains in-frame clones alone and is incomplete. The top ten clones hold about 0.016% of a sample with 300,000 or so clones, 13% to 15% of them seen once. Note on this clone: What it binds is not known.

The sequence came from a young man with type 1 diabetes. The sequenced sample consisted of naive CD4+ T cells from blood. This chain joins TRBV7-9 and TRBJ1-4; TRBD1 matches 8 bases. CDR3 region: CASSLGDRRGEKLFF. The DNA for the CDR3 is TGTGCCAGCAGCTTAGGGGACAGGAGGGGTGAAAAACTGTTTTTT.